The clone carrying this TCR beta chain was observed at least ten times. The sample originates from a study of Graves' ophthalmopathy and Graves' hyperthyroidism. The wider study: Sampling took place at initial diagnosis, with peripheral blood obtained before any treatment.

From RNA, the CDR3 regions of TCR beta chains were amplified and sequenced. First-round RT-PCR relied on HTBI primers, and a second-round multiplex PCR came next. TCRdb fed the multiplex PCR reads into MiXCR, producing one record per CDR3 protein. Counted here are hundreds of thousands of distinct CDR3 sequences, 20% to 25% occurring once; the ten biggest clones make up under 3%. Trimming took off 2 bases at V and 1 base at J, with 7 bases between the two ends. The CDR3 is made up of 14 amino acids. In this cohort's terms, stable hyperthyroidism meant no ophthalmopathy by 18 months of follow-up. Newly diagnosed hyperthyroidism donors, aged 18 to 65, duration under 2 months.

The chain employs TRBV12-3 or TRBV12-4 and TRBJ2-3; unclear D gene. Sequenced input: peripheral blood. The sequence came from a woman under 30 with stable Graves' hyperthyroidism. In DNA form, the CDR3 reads TGTGCCAGCAGTTTACGGCGTGGCACAGATACGCAGTATTTT. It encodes CASSLRRGTDTQYF.